The 10 T cell receptor beta chains below were found in one sample sequenced in a study of shared clonotypes between healthy human individuals. TCRdb's copy holds only in-frame clones and misses some; the assay was immunoSEQ multiplex PCR. The sample carries about 2.1 million clones, approximately 94% recorded once. Naive CD8 cells lacked CD45RO, underwent positive selection for CCR7 and left out terminally differentiated effector memory CD45RA+ cells. The sequenced sample was naive CD8+ T cells from PBMCs. The source is a man aged 18 to 30 in good health. Some clones in this sample may be carry-over from other donors' samples.

This clone has a single count. The CDR3: CASSKGRASSTDTQYF. Written as DNA, the CDR3 is TGTGCCAGCAGCAAGGGGAGGGCAAGCAGCACAGATACGCAGTATTTT. The gene calls are TRBV9 and TRBJ2-3; 7 nucleotides agree with TRBD2. The V segment lost 4 bases and the J segment 0 bases; nucleotides outside the gene matches: 8. The CDR3 has 16 residues. Per germline, CDR1 SGDLS and CDR2 YYNGEE.

This clone appeared once. The chain employs TRBV27 and TRBJ1-1, with 10 bases that match TRBD1. Germline lookup yields CDR1 MNHEY and CDR2 SMNVEV (reference sequence). There are 14 residues in the CDR3. Trimming cost V 5 bases and J 5 bases; bases outside gene matches: 5. The CDR3 region has the DNA TGTGCCAGCAGTGGGGGACAGGGGTGGACTGAAGCTTTCTTT. Translating it yields CASSGGQGWTEAFF.

V gene TRBV27 combines with J gene TRBJ2-3; D perhaps matches TRBD2 (5 bases). The CDR3 contains 16 residues. V dropped 3 bases and J dropped 1 base, with 14 bases sitting between them. Germline assignment: CDR1 MNHEY and CDR2 SMNVEV (reference sequence). CDR3 in amino acids: CASSFSRDSGTDTQYF. CDR3 nucleotide sequence: TGTGCCAGCAGTTTTTCTCGGGATAGCGGCACAGATACGCAGTATTTT.

For the CDR3, the DNA is TGTGCCAGCAGTTTTAGCGGGAGTCTCTACGAGCAGTACTTC. The encoded protein is CASSFSGSLYEQYF. The chain couples TRBV5-6 to TRBJ2-7; TRBD2 agrees at 9 bases. The CDR3 totals 14 residues. The ends lost 5 bases at V and 3 bases at J; junction bases unmatched: 6. Germline CDR1 and CDR2: SGHDT and YYEEEE.

The V and J genes are TRBV19 and TRBJ1-5; D unclear. The CDR3 is 15 residues long. Germline lookup yields CDR1 LNHDA and CDR2 SQIVND (reference sequence). Trimming pared 10 bases from V and 3 bases from J, leaving 19 bases between. The CDR3, as DNA: TGTGCCACCCTGGAGGGCAGGCCCTACAATCAGCCCCAGCATTTT. Protein product: CATLEGRPYNQPQHF.

The chain has TRBV4-2 and TRBJ2-3; weak D call: TRBD2 (6 bases). V was pared by 3 bases and J by 1 base, with 20 bases between. The germline gives CDR1 LGHNA, CDR2 YNFKEQ. This CDR3 spans 18 amino acids. CDR3 in amino acids: CASSQHPPLAYGTDTQYF. In DNA form, the CDR3 reads TGTGCCAGCAGCCAGCATCCCCCGCTAGCGTACGGCACAGATACGCAGTATTTT.

The CDR3 sequence is CASSPKRGANTEAFF. In nucleotides, the CDR3 is TGTGCCAGTAGTCCAAAGAGGGGGGCGAACACTGAAGCTTTCTTT. The chain combines TRBV19 with TRBJ1-1; weak D call: TRBD1 (6 bases). There are 15 residues in the CDR3. Germline CDR1 reads LNHDA; CDR2 reads SQIVND (reference sequence). V dropped 5 bases and J dropped 1 base, with 14 bases sitting between them.

CDR3 sequence: CASSSGRGNEQFF. CDR3 sequence (DNA): TGTGCCAGCAGTTCCGGGAGGGGGAATGAGCAGTTCTTC. This sequence joins TRBV6-6 and TRBJ2-1; 8 positions match TRBD2. The ends lost 4 bases at V and 7 bases at J; junction bases unmatched: 3. Germline CDR1 reads MNHNY; CDR2 reads SVGAGI (reference sequence). The CDR3 is 13 residues long.

The rearrangement links TRBV7-8 to TRBJ1-1, with 8 positions matching TRBD1. V lost 6 bases, J lost 5 bases, and 11 bases stayed unmatched. Germline V CDR1 and CDR2: SGHVS, FQNEAQ. The CDR3 is made up of 15 amino acids. The CDR3 is CASRPLQGGVTEAFF. CDR3 nucleotides: TGTGCCAGCAGACCCCTACAGGGGGGGGTAACTGAAGCTTTCTTT.

The rearrangement joins TRBV7-8 to TRBJ2-3, with D possibly TRBD2 on 5 matching bases. Trimming removed 5 bases at V and 0 bases at J, with 9 bases between. CDR3 length: 14 amino acids. CDR1 is SGHVS, CDR2 FQNEAQ, per germline. The CDR3 spells CASSTRTSTDTQYF. Written as DNA, the CDR3 is TGTGCCAGCAGCACAAGGACTAGCACAGATACGCAGTATTTT.